The 11 T cell receptor beta chains given below trace back to one sample, sequenced in a study of Tregs in tolerant kidney transplant recipients. This table comes from immunoSEQ multiplex PCR, and its TCRdb copy is limited to in-frame clones, with some not included. This listing includes 45,000 to 55,000 clones. This material consisted of CD4+ T cells from blood, taken before the transplant. The receptors shown here come from a human donor who received a combined kidney and bone marrow transplant.

As concerns this clone: The read is 3 residues too short to cover the CDR3 end, so that end is filled in from the germline J gene. This chain uses TRBV6-1 with TRBJ1-2, with 8 bases aligning to TRBD1. The CDR3 totals 15 residues. Germline CDR1 reads MNHNS; CDR2 reads SASEGT. The V gene end was trimmed by 4 bases and the J gene end by 7 bases; junction bases not matched to a gene: 11. The sequenced part of the CDR3 DNA is TGTGCCAGCAGTGGAGCAGGGACAGGAGCCTTTGGC. Amino acid sequence: CASSGAGTGAFG. The full CDR3 reads CASSGAGTGAFGYTF.

About this clone itself: Read sequence stops 3 residues before the CDR3 end, and the germline J gene provides the missing end. The rearrangement uses TRBV29-1 and TRBJ2-6, with 9 bases aligning to TRBD1. Trimming took 6 bases from V and 3 from J; bases not matched to a gene: 6. The CDR3 has 15 residues. CDR1 is SQVTM, CDR2 ANQGSEA, per germline. CDR3 bases read: TGCAGCGTCCCGACAGGGGGAGATGGGGCCAACGTC. This gives the protein CSVPTGGDGANV. The full CDR3 is CSVPTGGDGANVLTF.

Regarding this clone: The read ends 3 residues shy of where the CDR3 ends; the end is completed using the germline J gene. The chain couples TRBV20-1 to TRBJ2-5; 7 positions match TRBD1. Per germline, CDR1 DFQATT and CDR2 SNEGSKA (reference sequence). With 5 bases clipped from V and 2 bases from J, the junction kept 11 bases outside the gene matches. The CDR3 spans 15 residues. The CDR3 DNA, read in part, is TGCAGTGCTCGCCTGTTACAGGGGCCGCAAGAGACC. Its protein product is CSARLLQGPQET. In full, the CDR3 reads CSARLLQGPQETQYF.

Points on this clone: The sequence runs out 3 residues before the end of the CDR3; the remainder is reconstructed from the germline J gene. This chain links TRBV19 with TRBJ2-1; 7 positions agree with TRBD1. The CDR3 length is 15 residues. The germline V gene encodes CDR1 LNHDA and CDR2 SQIVND (reference sequence). V shed 4 bases and J 9 bases; nucleotides not matched to a gene: 12. CDR3 DNA, as far as it was read: TGTGCCAGTAGTAACGGACAGGCCCCTTCGAGTGAG. This codes for CASSNGQAPSSE. The complete CDR3 reads CASSNGQAPSSEQFF.

In regard to this clone: The read falls 3 residues short of the CDR3 end, and the missing part is taken from the germline J gene. V usage is TRBV7-7 and J usage is TRBJ2-5; 9 bases align to TRBD2. V was pared by 2 bases and J by 2 bases, with 3 bases of the junction left unmatched. The length of the CDR3 is 15 residues. In germline, CDR1 is SSHAT, CDR2 FNYEAQ (reference sequence). The DNA read from the CDR3 is TGTGCCAGCAGCTTAAGCCTAGCGGGACAAGAGACC. Its protein product is CASSLSLAGQET. The full CDR3 protein is CASSLSLAGQETQYF.

About this clone itself: The observed sequence ends 3 residues before the CDR3 terminus, with the missing tail filled in from the germline J gene. The V gene is TRBV5-6, the J gene TRBJ2-5, with 12 bases aligning to TRBD2. The germline CDR1 and CDR2 sequences are SGHDT and YYEEEE. This CDR3 contains 14 residues. J lost 5 bases, V lost 2 bases, and 1 base had no gene match. CDR3 bases read: TGTGCCAGCAGCTTCGGGACTAGCGGGGAGACC. It translates to CASSFGTSGET. The CDR3 reads in full as CASSFGTSGETQYF.

Comment on this clone: The observed sequence ends 3 residues before the CDR3 terminus, with the missing tail filled in from the germline J gene. The chain uses TRBV20-1 and TRBJ2-1; D may be TRBD2 (5 bases). This CDR3 comprises 13 residues. Germline V lookup: CDR1 DFQATT, CDR2 SNEGSKA (reference sequence). With 1 base removed from V and 6 bases from J, the gap between germline ends came to 10 bases. Here the CDR3 reads CSARVRGINEQFF. The covered CDR3 bases are TGCAGTGCTAGAGTCCGGGGAATCAATGAG.

On this clone itself: Sequencing ends 3 residues short of the CDR3 end; the germline J gene provides the rest. The chain couples TRBV5-1 to TRBJ2-2, with TRBD2 matching over 8 bases. The trim removed 2 bases at V and 7 bases at J, leaving 4 bases unmatched. The CDR3 contains 14 residues. In germline, CDR1 is SGHRS, CDR2 YFSETQ. CDR3 DNA, as far as it was read: TGCGCCAGCAGCTTTATAGCGGGAAACGGGGAG. This codes for CASSFIAGNGE. The full CDR3 protein reads CASSFIAGNGELFF.

With regard to this clone: The read ends 3 residues shy of where the CDR3 ends; the end is completed using the germline J gene. The gene calls are TRBV19 and TRBJ2-3, with 14 bases lining up with TRBD2. V gave up 5 bases and J gave up 4 bases; unmatched junction bases: 11. CDR1 is LNHDA, CDR2 SQIVND, per germline (reference sequence). The CDR3 is 18 residues long. The CDR3 protein is CASSAGLAGVSHSDTQYF. CDR3 DNA (partial): TGTGCCAGTAGTGCGGGACTAGCGGGAGTGTCTCATTCAGATACG.

Comment on this clone: A junction boundary mismatches the germline segment, possibly from a read error. The CDR3 is cut off 3 residues early in the read; its end comes from the germline J gene. V gene TRBV7-7 combines with J gene TRBJ2-5; 7 bases line up with TRBD1. The CDR3 consists of 13 residues. The germline CDR1 and CDR2 sequences are SSHAT and FNYEAQ (reference sequence). The CDR3 bases that were read are TGTGCTAGCAGCTCGGGACAGAGGGAGACC. Protein: CASSSGQRET. The CDR3 in full is CASSSGQRETQYF.

As concerns this clone: The CDR3 end lies 3 residues beyond the end of the read and is filled in from the germline J gene. The chain uses TRBV18 and TRBJ2-1, with a weak D call TRBD1 (7 bases). The CDR3 is made up of 17 amino acids. Germline V lookup: CDR1 KGHSH, CDR2 LQKENI. V was clipped by 4 bases and J by 8 bases, with 24 bases between them. Here the CDR3 reads CASSLIAGGNQFDEQFF. The sequenced CDR3 bases are TGTGCCAGCTCACTAATCGCAGGGGGGAATCAATTCGATGAG.